These 9 T cell receptor beta chains were sequenced from one sample in a study of CD4 T cells in relation to SARS-CoV-2 and coronaviruses. The unexposed donors gave CD4+ T cells in about 2011-2018, prior to COVID-19. Isolation of CD4+ T cells took place after less than twelve days in culture. Some clones are missing from TCRdb's copy, which holds only in-frame ones; the method was immunoSEQ multiplex PCR. This sample has almost 30,000 clones; approximately 80% occur once, and the top ten carry under 15%. These receptors lack a known antigen. Sequenced material: CD4+ T cells from PBMCs, cultured in vitro. The source is a human donor in good health.

V is TRBV9 and J is TRBJ2-1; 10 bases match TRBD1. The trim removed 3 bases at V and 7 bases at J, leaving 13 bases unmatched. The CDR3 consists of 17 residues. Germline V gene lookup returns CDR1 SGDLS and CDR2 YYNGEE. The CDR3 DNA sequence: TGTGCCAGCAGCGCCTACTCCGGGACAGGGGTCGGGAATGAGCAGTTCTTC. Translating it yields CASSAYSGTGVGNEQFF.

This chain joins TRBV7-2 and TRBJ1-2, with 8 bases lining up with TRBD1. CDR3 length: 13 amino acids. Germline CDR1 SGHTA, CDR2 FQGNSA. V lost 5 bases, J lost 8 bases, and 7 bases stayed unmatched. CDR3 sequence: CASSPWTGLGYTF. DNA for the CDR3: TGTGCCAGCAGCCCCTGGACAGGGCTAGGCTACACCTTC.

This clone was observed a handful of times. The genes are TRBV7-9 and TRBJ2-1, with D tentatively TRBD2 (6 bases). V dropped 5 bases and J dropped 10 bases, with 21 bases sitting between them. The CDR3 sequence is 15 residues long. The germline V gene encodes CDR1 SEHNR and CDR2 FQNEAQ (reference sequence). This chain's CDR3 is CASSPSRTTAEEQFF. CDR3 sequence (DNA): TGTGCCAGCAGCCCGTCACGGACTACCGCCGAGGAGCAGTTCTTC.

This clone was observed a handful of times. The chain combines TRBV5-8 with TRBJ2-2; D uncertain. CDR3 length: 15 residues. Germline CDR1 reads SGHTS; CDR2 reads YDEGEE. The V and J ends lost 0 bases and 6 bases respectively, with 12 bases between them. CDR3 sequence reads: CASSLEGFWAGELFF. The CDR3 DNA reads TGTGCCAGCAGCTTGGAGGGTTTCTGGGCCGGGGAGCTGTTTTTT.

The rearrangement uses TRBV6-6 and TRBJ1-2; 8 bases are shared with TRBD1. With 6 bases clipped from V and 1 base from J, the junction kept 4 bases outside the gene matches. Germline V gene data show CDR1 as MNHNY and CDR2 as SVGAGI (reference sequence). The CDR3 is 14 amino acids. CDR3 coding DNA: TGTGCCAGCAGCTCGGGACAGGATAACTATGGCTACACCTTC. This sequence encodes CASSSGQDNYGYTF.

The chain combines TRBV7-9 with TRBJ2-7; 9 bases fit TRBD1. Germline V gene lookup returns CDR1 SEHNR and CDR2 FQNEAQ (reference sequence). After removal of 1 base from V and 1 base from J, the junction contained 5 bases not matched to a gene. The CDR3 covers 16 residues. The CDR3 bases are TGTGCCAGCAGCTTAGTCGAGACAGGGGGTTCCTACGAGCAGTACTTC. This gives the protein CASSLVETGGSYEQYF. Full variable domain (remainder filled in from reference TRBV7-9 and TRBJ2-7): DTGVSQNPRHKITKRGQNVTFRCDPISEHNRLYWYRQTLGQGPEFLTYFQNEAQLEKSRLLSDRFSAERPKGSFSTLEIQRTEQGDSAMYLCASSLVETGGSYEQYFGPGTRLTVT.

The genes are TRBV4-3 and TRBJ2-5, with 10 nucleotides matching TRBD2. Germline CDR1 and CDR2: LGHNA and YSLEER. The J segment lost 5 bases and the V segment lost 0 bases, leaving 24 bases of the junction unmatched. This CDR3 has 22 amino acids. CDR3 amino acids: CASSQDPLYRASGRAERETQYF. The CDR3 nucleotides read TGCGCCAGCAGCCAAGACCCCCTGTATCGGGCTAGCGGGAGAGCCGAAAGGGAGACCCAGTACTTC.

This clone was recorded once. The V gene is TRBV6-2 or TRBV6-3, the J gene TRBJ1-1; D ambiguous. Germline assignment: CDR1 MNHEY and CDR2 SVGEGT. Trimming removed 2 bases from V and 3 bases from J, with 4 bases in between. The CDR3 is 12 residues long. CDR3: CASSYLDTEAFF. The CDR3, as DNA: TGTGCCAGCAGTTACCTGGACACTGAAGCTTTCTTT.

The chain has TRBV11-2 and TRBJ1-2, with a possible D match to TRBD1 (5 bases). Germline V lookup: CDR1 SGHAT, CDR2 FQNNGV. V lost 5 bases to trimming and J lost 2 bases, with 9 bases between them. CDR3 size: 13 residues. The CDR3 protein is CASSHGGNYGYTF. CDR3 bases: TGTGCCAGCAGCCATGGGGGGAACTATGGCTACACCTTC.